The 9 T cell receptor beta chains listed next were all sequenced from one sample in a study of T cells in Graves' hyperthyroidism and ophthalmopathy. From RNA transcripts, TCR beta CDR3 regions were amplified. With the HTBI primer set, the TCR CDR3 went through a first round of RT-PCR. One entry per CDR3 protein, called by TCRdb with MiXCR from the multiplex PCR reads. The sample shows 500,000 or so distinct CDR3 sequences, roughly 17% of them seen only once. Material for sequencing was blood. The receptors here all came from a woman in her late teens or twenties with Graves' ophthalmopathy.

V usage is TRBV28 and J usage is TRBJ1-2; no reliable D call. V gave up 2 bases and J gave up 8 bases, with 18 bases separating them. Germline V gives CDR1 MDHEN, CDR2 SYDVKM. This CDR3 is 15 amino acids long. CDR3 in DNA: TGTGCCAGCAGTTTACTACGGACTGCCTTGGGAGGCTACACCTTC. The encoded protein is CASSLLRTALGGYTF.

Many counts were recorded for this clonotype. The V and J genes are TRBV5-1 and TRBJ1-2; maybe TRBD1 (6 bases). CDR1 and CDR2 (germline): SGHRS, YFSETQ. V lost 6 bases, J lost 3 bases, and 15 bases lay in between. The CDR3 loop spans 14 amino acids. CDR3 region: CASKTGTKDYGYTF. CDR3 bases: TGCGCCAGCAAAACAGGGACTAAGGACTATGGCTACACCTTC. Combining the CDR3 with reference TRBV5-1 and TRBJ1-2 gives the whole variable domain KAGVTQTPRYLIKTRGQQVTLSCSPISGHRSVSWYQQTPGQGLQFLFEYFSETQRNKGNFPGRFSGRQFSNSRSEMNVSTLELGDSALYLCASKTGTKDYGYTFGSGTRLTVV.

The sample holds a few counts of this clonotype. CDR3 nucleotide sequence: TGTGCCAGTAGGCCTTTCGGCGGACAGGCAAACACTGAAGCTTTCTTT. Translated: CASRPFGGQANTEAFF. The chain joins TRBV19 to TRBJ1-1; 7 bases agree with TRBD1. This CDR3 is built from 16 residues. The trim removed 6 bases at V and 2 bases at J, leaving 12 bases unmatched. The germline gives CDR1 LNHDA, CDR2 SQIVND (reference sequence).

This clonotype turned up a few times. In DNA, the CDR3 is TGCGCCAGCAGCCCGCTGGGGGGCGCAGACACTGAAGCTTTCTTT. This translates into CASSPLGGADTEAFF. The V and J genes are TRBV4-1 and TRBJ1-1, with a tentative D call TRBD1 (6 bases). CDR1 and CDR2 from the germline V gene are MGHRA and YSYEKL. The CDR3 sequence is 15 residues long. V was pared by 4 bases and J by 3 bases, with 15 bases between.

This clonotype was recorded at least ten times. The chain is built from TRBV11-2 and TRBJ2-3; D not certain. The germline CDR1 and CDR2 sequences are SGHAT and FQNNGV. V was cut by 5 bases and J by 0 bases, with 9 bases left in between. The CDR3 covers 14 residues. The CDR3 sequence is CASSPQLSTDTQYF. The CDR3 DNA reads as TGTGCCAGCAGCCCTCAATTAAGCACAGATACGCAGTATTTT.

The V and J genes are TRBV20-1 and TRBJ1-1, with D perhaps matching TRBD1 (6 bases). The CDR3 length is 14 residues. Between the trimmed V and J ends, which lost 6 bases and 3 bases, there was a span of 17 bases. Germline loops: CDR1 DFQATT, CDR2 SNEGSKA (reference sequence). CDR3 nucleotides: TGCAGTGCCCCCCCTGAAGGGGGTCACACTGAAGCTTTCTTT. Its translation: CSAPPEGGHTEAFF.

As for this clonotype: Relative to the germline gene, one junction end is altered; a read error may explain this. The chain has TRBV5-1 and TRBJ2-2, with 8 positions matching TRBD1. The CDR3 runs 15 residues. Germline V lookup: CDR1 SGHRS, CDR2 YFSETQ. CDR3 sequence: CASSLRTGNTGELPF. In DNA form, the CDR3 reads TGCGCCAGCAGCCTCAGGACAGGGAACACCGGGGAGCTGCCTTTT.

The chain uses TRBV7-6 and TRBJ1-1; D might be TRBD1 (5 bases). The CDR3 consists of 15 residues. V lost 4 bases, J lost 0 bases, and 12 bases lay in between. Germline CDR1 and CDR2: SGHVS and FNYEAQ. In nucleotides, the CDR3 is TGTGCCAGCAGCTCCCACGAGGGGTTGAACACTGAAGCTTTCTTT. Residues: CASSSHEGLNTEAFF.

J is TRBJ1-1 and V is TRBV19; 7 nucleotides align to TRBD1. CDR3 length: 14 residues. The V segment lost 4 bases and the J segment 1 base; nucleotides outside the gene matches: 3. The germline CDR1 and CDR2 sequences are LNHDA and SQIVND (reference sequence). The CDR3 DNA follows: TGTGCCAGTAGTAAGGACAGGAGGAACACTGAAGCTTTCTTT. It is translated as CASSKDRRNTEAFF.